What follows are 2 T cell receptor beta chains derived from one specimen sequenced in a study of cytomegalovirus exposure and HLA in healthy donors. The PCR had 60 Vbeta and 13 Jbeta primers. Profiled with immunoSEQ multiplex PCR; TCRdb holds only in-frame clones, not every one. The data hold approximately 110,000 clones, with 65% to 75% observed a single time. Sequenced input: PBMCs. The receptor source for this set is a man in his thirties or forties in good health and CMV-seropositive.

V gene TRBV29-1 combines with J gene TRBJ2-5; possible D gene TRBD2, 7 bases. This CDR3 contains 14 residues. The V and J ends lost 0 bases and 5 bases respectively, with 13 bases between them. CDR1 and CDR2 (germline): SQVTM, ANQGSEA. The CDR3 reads CSVEDTGGRETQYF. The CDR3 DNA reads TGCAGCGTTGAAGATACCGGGGGGCGCGAGACCCAGTACTTC.

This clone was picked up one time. The CDR3: CASSLGAAGELFF. CDR3 bases: TGTGCCAGCAGCTTAGGGGCAGCCGGGGAGCTGTTTTTT. The rearrangement links TRBV11-2 to TRBJ2-2; no definite D call. The length of the CDR3 is 13 residues. CDR1 SGHAT and CDR2 FQNNGV come from the germline V gene. Trimming pared 1 base from V and 6 bases from J, leaving 6 bases between.